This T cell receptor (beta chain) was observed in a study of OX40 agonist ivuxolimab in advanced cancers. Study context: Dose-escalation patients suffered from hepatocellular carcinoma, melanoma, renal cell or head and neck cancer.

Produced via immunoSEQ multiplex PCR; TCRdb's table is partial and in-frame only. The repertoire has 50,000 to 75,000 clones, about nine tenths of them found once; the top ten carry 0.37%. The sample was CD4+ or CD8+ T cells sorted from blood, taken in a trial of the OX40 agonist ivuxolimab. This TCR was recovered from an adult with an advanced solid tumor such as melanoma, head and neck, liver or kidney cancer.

The CDR3 protein is CASSLATVGETQYF. CDR3 sequence (DNA): TGCGCCAGCAGCTTGGCAACGGTGGGAGAGACCCAGTACTTC. The rearrangement joins TRBV5-1 to TRBJ2-5; no reliable D call. The germline CDR1 and CDR2 sequences are SGHRS and YFSETQ. The V end was cut by 0 bases, the J end by 4 bases, with 10 bases between. The CDR3 runs 14 residues. The full variable domain, rest sourced from reference TRBV5-1 and TRBJ2-5, is KAGVTQTPRYLIKTRGQQVTLSCSPISGHRSVSWYQQTPGQGLQFLFEYFSETQRNKGNFPGRFSGRQFSNSRSEMNVSTLELGDSALYLCASSLATVGETQYFGPGTRLLVL.